Included here is one T cell receptor beta chain sequence, with context. There are a few counts of this clone. Its antigen is unknown. Base qualities are missing; no much larger clone stands one base away. Enrolling through a virtual design, the prospective study's participants ranged in age from roughly 18 to 100 years and lived across around 25 United States geographic areas. In the prospective study, participants were assigned to cohorts based on the clinical history participants reported in a screening survey and a study questionnaire. Recovered participants in ImmuneRACE Cohort 3 were defined as having two consecutive negative NP/OP PCR tests, clearance from a healthcare professional, or resolution of symptoms. Each participant in the prospective study had whole blood, serum and a nasopharyngeal or oropharyngeal swab collected by mobile phlebotomists. Over a roughly 2-month period, participants in the prospective study had the option of providing additional blood draws and questionnaires. Prospective study blood samples were shipped either frozen or at room temperature before DNA extraction.

The entry originates in a study of blood T cell repertoires in COVID-19 (dated by TCRdb to 2020 to 2022). For the study in its entirety: Samples covering the acute and convalescent phases of COVID-19 were provided by collaborators in the United States, Italy and Spain. The prospective study material was composed of cDNA or gDNA derived from T cells, B-cell-depleted T cells, or PBMCs. Subjects who had been exposed to COVID-19, were actively infected with it, or had recovered from it provided the deeply sampled blood TCRbeta repertoires that made up the dataset. The repertoires were released in a freely available public database meant as a resource for research on the immune response to SARS-CoV-2. The samples were drawn from two sources: the first 160 participants of the ongoing ImmuneRACE study, and 950 to 1,500 subjects contributed by 6 global collaborators. Sample metadata almost always included a de-identified subject ID, COVID-19 status, age in years and sex. Where HLA class I and class II types were available, the types were taken from metadata supplied by the sample provider, not from assay-based typing. Findings and caveats that apply to the study as a whole: Clinical and demographic metadata were provided uncurated, with the amount varying by source and participant.

V sheds 5 bases and J sheds 1 base, leaving 14 bases between their ends. From its cysteine to its phenylalanine, the CDR3 spans 15 amino acids. Only the CDR3 DNA stays, 45 bases, in frame from base 1. Via the germline V gene (reference sequence), CDR1 is LNHDA and CDR2 SQIVND. TCRbeta CDR3 regions were amplified from genomic DNA by means of the immunoSEQ Assay, a bias-controlled multiplex PCR. The authors' pipeline ran thus. The number of nucleated cells in each sample was estimated by amplification of reference gene primers within the assay. To quantify the absolute abundance of each unique TCRbeta CDR3 rearrangement, sequence reads were collapsed and filtered. For each sample, productive Simpson clonality was calculated as the square root of Simpson's diversity index over productive rearrangements. TCRdb holds this immuneACCESS table with in-frame rearrangements only. Some clones are missing; in checked studies, unresolved V genes explain under half, and the rest has no known cause. V, J and clone size are those of that table, while D and trimming were read from the DNA. Present in this sample are 300,000 to 400,000 clones, roughly 90% of which were seen just once. Around 2.5% of the sample belongs to the ten largest clones.

The sample consisted of PBMCs or T cells enriched from blood (not recorded which). The receptor chain draws on TRBV19 and TRBJ1-1, with a weak D call of TRBD1 (5 bases match). This sequence originates from a man aged 60-69 years who had recovered from COVID-19. The DNA sequence is as follows: TGTGCCAGTAGTTCAACGGGACTCCGGAACACTGAAGCTTTCTTT. Its amino acids are CASSSTGLRNTEAFF.